The 9 T cell receptor beta chains given below trace back to one sample, sequenced in a study of PD-1 blockade in mismatch repair-deficient tumors. Only in-frame clones appear in the TCRdb table, and some are missing; sequencing was by immunoSEQ multiplex PCR. The sample lists around 18,000 clones; 84% were seen once. The source material was PBMCs, sampled about 22 weeks after starting pembrolizumab. These receptors were taken from an adult with mismatch repair-deficient cancer.

This clone was found once. The V and J genes are TRBV2 and TRBJ2-1, with a weak D call TRBD1 (6 bases). V was shortened by 8 bases and J by 0 bases, with 14 bases between the two germline ends. CDR3 length equals 15 residues. Per germline, CDR1 SNHLY and CDR2 FYNNEI. CDR3: CASGGQSSSYNEQFF. CDR3 DNA sequence: TGTGCCAGCGGGGGACAATCAAGCTCCTACAATGAGCAGTTCTTC. The full variable domain, its missing parts supplied by reference TRBV2 and TRBJ2-1, is EPEVTQTPSHQVTQMGQEVILRCVPISNHLYFYWYRQILGQKVEFLVSFYNNEISEKSEIFDDQFSVERPDGSNFTLKIRSTKLEDSAMYFCASGGQSSSYNEQFFGPGTRLTVL.

The chain combines TRBV5-1 with TRBJ2-3; possibly TRBD2 for D (5 bases). Trimming removed 0 bases at V and 4 bases at J, with 9 bases between. Per germline, CDR1 SGHRS and CDR2 YFSETQ. CDR3 length: 14 amino acids. The CDR3 sequence is CASSLARGADTQYF. CDR3 in DNA: TGCGCCAGCAGCTTGGCCCGGGGTGCAGATACGCAGTATTTT.

The chain has TRBV27 and TRBJ1-1, with 8 bases aligning to TRBD1. The CDR3 is 14 residues long. J lost 0 bases, V lost 6 bases, and 3 bases had no gene match. Germline V CDR1 and CDR2: MNHEY, SMNVEV (reference sequence). CDR3 loop: CASSYRGLNTEAFF. The CDR3 DNA follows: TGTGCCAGCAGCTACAGGGGGTTGAACACTGAAGCTTTCTTT.

The chain recombines TRBV5-1 with TRBJ2-5; 12 bases line up with TRBD2. The CDR3 covers 16 residues. CDR1 is SGHRS, CDR2 YFSETQ, per germline. Trimming took 3 bases from V and 3 from J; bases not matched to a gene: 6. The CDR3: CASSSRTSGAKETQYF. DNA of the CDR3: TGCGCCAGCAGCTCGCGGACTAGCGGGGCCAAAGAGACCCAGTACTTC.

The rearrangement links TRBV6-4 to TRBJ2-5, with 7 positions matching TRBD2. This CDR3 is 17 amino acids long. J lost 1 base, V lost 8 bases, and 16 bases had no gene match. Germline V lookup: CDR1 MRHNA, CDR2 SNTAGT. The CDR3 nucleotides read TGTGCCAGCGGCTGTTGGGCGGCGGGAGTGGCCCAAGAGACCCAGTACTTC. Its translation is CASGCWAAGVAQETQYF.

This chain uses TRBV2 with TRBJ2-3; 12 bases line up with TRBD2. The trim removed 5 bases at V and 6 bases at J, leaving 6 bases unmatched. The length of the CDR3 is 15 residues. CDR1 is SNHLY, CDR2 FYNNEI, per germline. The CDR3 DNA reads TGTGCCAGCAGTTCTAGCGGGAGGGCCCCGGATACGCAGTATTTT. It codes for CASSSSGRAPDTQYF. The variable domain in full, with the rest retrieved from reference TRBV2 and TRBJ2-3, is EPEVTQTPSHQVTQMGQEVILRCVPISNHLYFYWYRQILGQKVEFLVSFYNNEISEKSEIFDDQFSVERPDGSNFTLKIRSTKLEDSAMYFCASSSSGRAPDTQYFGPGTRLTVL.

This clone was observed a single time. The chain combines TRBV28 with TRBJ2-7; D is undetermined. The CDR3 sequence is 14 residues long. The germline CDR1 and CDR2 sequences are MDHEN and SYDVKM. The V and J ends lost 2 bases and 3 bases respectively, with 11 bases between them. The CDR3 reads CASSLGPIGYEQYF. The DNA for the CDR3 is TGTGCCAGCAGTTTAGGGCCCATAGGCTACGAGCAGTACTTC.

V and J are TRBV29-1 and TRBJ2-1; 8 bases are a match to TRBD1. Trimming took 1 base from V and 6 from J; bases not matched to a gene: 17. The CDR3 covers 18 residues. Germline CDR1 and CDR2: SQVTM and ANQGSEA. Written as DNA, the CDR3 is TGCAGCGTTGAAGGCGTCCCCCTCGGCAGGGGGCGTTCCAATGAGCAGTTCTTC. Residues: CSVEGVPLGRGRSNEQFF.

CDR3 in amino acids: CASSLLIGVHGYTF. CDR3 DNA: TGTGCCAGCAGTTTATTAATCGGAGTCCATGGCTACACCTTC. This rearrangement joins TRBV28 to TRBJ1-2; no clear D gene. This CDR3 has 14 amino acids. The V gene lost 1 base and the J gene lost 6 bases, with 12 bases spanning the gap. Per the germline V gene, CDR1 is MDHEN and CDR2 is SYDVKM.